Listed below are T cell receptor beta chains from one sample, sequenced in a study of cytomegalovirus exposure and HLA in healthy donors. Assay: immunoSEQ multiplex PCR; the TCRdb copy retains only in-frame clones and omits some. The table includes 160,000 or so clones, roughly four fifths detected once. The sequencing sample was made of PBMCs. These receptors all stem from a female donor in good health and CMV-seronegative. Both conserved end residues are part of each CDR3. D genes are given only for firm matches. Clone size, where shown, is once, few, many, or a class for clones that have expanded.

v_gene	j_gene	abundance	d_gene	CDR3nt	CDR3aa
TRBV7-8	TRBJ1-6	once	-	TGTGCCAGCAATGGCGGGACGGGAAATTCACCCCTCCACTTT	CASNGGTGNSPLHF
TRBV7-2	TRBJ2-1	-	TRBD1	TGTGCCAGCAGCCTACCTCGTACAGGGGAAGTAGGAGTTGGTGAGCAGTTCTTC	CASSLPRTGEVGVGEQFF
TRBV6-5	TRBJ2-3	-	-	TGTGCCAGCAGTTACGAGATCTCCACAGATACGCAGTATTTT	CASSYEISTDTQYF
TRBV5-8	TRBJ2-5	-	-	TGTGCCACCGCTGCGTTGGAGACCCAGTACTTC	CATAALETQYF
TRBV19	TRBJ2-1	-	TRBD1	TGTGCCAGTAGTATGGGGACAGGAGCCAACAATGAGCAGTTCTTC	CASSMGTGANNEQFF
TRBV7-4	TRBJ1-4	few	TRBD1	TGTGCCAGCAGCCACCCCCGGGACAGGGTCCGTAAAAAACTGTTTTTT	CASSHPRDRVRKKLFF
TRBV5-1	TRBJ2-7	-	-	TGCGCCAGCAGCTTGGTTCTCGCGACCTACGAGCAGTACTTC	CASSLVLATYEQYF
TRBV4-1	TRBJ2-3	-	-	TGCGCCAGCAGCCAGCCCCGCCAGGGGTCCCCCACAGATACGCAGTATTTT	CASSQPRQGSPTDTQYF
TRBV4-3	TRBJ2-6	-	-	TGCGCCAGCAGCCAAGATCTCGGTAACTCTGGGGCCAACGTCCTGACTTTC	CASSQDLGNSGANVLTF
TRBV4-3	TRBJ2-7	-	-	TGCGCCAGCAGCCAAGTCCAAGGAGCCTCCTACGAGCAGTACTTC	CASSQVQGASYEQYF
TRBV7-3	TRBJ1-2	-	-	TGTGCCAGCAGCTACTCTCTATCGGAGGGCTACACCTTC	CASSYSLSEGYTF
TRBV28	TRBJ2-2	-	-	TGTGCCAGCAGTCCCCTTATCGCGACAGGTTCCGACACCGGGGAGCTGTTTTTT	CASSPLIATGSDTGELFF
TRBV9	TRBJ2-1	-	-	TGTGCCAGCAGTCTCAAACAGGGTGGTTGGGTCAATGAGCAGTTCTTC	CASSLKQGGWVNEQFF
TRBV7-2	TRBJ2-2	-	TRBD1	TGTGCCAGCAGCTTAGAGGGACAGGTGTTGGCCGGGGAGCTGTTTTTT	CASSLEGQVLAGELFF
TRBV6-4	TRBJ2-5	once	-	TGTGCCAGCGCAGTTAATGGAGGGGCTGAGACCCAGTACTTC	CASAVNGGAETQYF
TRBV27	TRBJ2-5	-	-	TGTGCCAGCAGTTCATGGGCAGGGAGGACGGAGACCCAGTACTTC	CASSSWAGRTETQYF
TRBV6-5	TRBJ2-7	-	-	TGTGCCAGCAGTTACTCCCTATTGACAGGTGCCGACAAGTACTTC	CASSYSLLTGADKYF
TRBV19	TRBJ2-2	few	-	TGTGCCAGTAGTACCGGCGGGGGCATCACCGGGGAGCTGTTTTTT	CASSTGGGITGELFF
TRBV6-5	TRBJ1-4	few	-	TGTGCCAGCAGTTACTCGGGGCAGGGTGGTGAAAAACTGTTTTTT	CASSYSGQGGEKLFF
TRBV7-8	TRBJ2-7	-	TRBD2	TGTGCCAGCAGCTTAGCGGTATCCGGGACTAGCGACTTCTACGAGCAGTACTTC	CASSLAVSGTSDFYEQYF
TRBV6-1	TRBJ2-7	few	-	TGTGCCAGCAGTGAAGGGAGCGGGCCGTTCTACGAGCAGTACTTC	CASSEGSGPFYEQYF
TRBV6-5	TRBJ1-2	-	-	TGTGCCAGCAGCGCCCTGCGAGCTAACTATGGCTACACCTTC	CASSALRANYGYTF
TRBV28	TRBJ2-7	-	TRBD2	TGTGCCAGCAGTTCCCCCGCTAGCGGGAAGGACGAGCAGTACTTC	CASSSPASGKDEQYF
TRBV6-1	TRBJ1-2	-	-	TGTGCCAGCAGTGCGGACAGCTATGGCTACACCTTC	CASSADSYGYTF
TRBV19	TRBJ2-1	-	-	TGTGCCAGTAGTGCAGGGAATGAGCAGTTCTTC	CASSAGNEQFF
TRBV30	TRBJ2-1	-	TRBD2	TGTGCCTGGGCGGGAGGGGGACCATACAATGAGCAGTTCTTC	CAWAGGGPYNEQFF
TRBV5-1	TRBJ2-1	-	TRBD1	TGCGCCAGCAGCTCGTACACGGGACAGGTCACTAATGAGCAGTTCTTC	CASSSYTGQVTNEQFF
TRBV7-6	TRBJ1-3	once	-	TGTGCCAGCAGCTTAGGCGGCTCTGGAAACACCATATATTTT	CASSLGGSGNTIYF
TRBV4-1	TRBJ1-2	-	-	TGCGCCAGCAGCCTTCCCGGGGGGTCCGTTAACTATGGCTACACCTTC	CASSLPGGSVNYGYTF
TRBV18	TRBJ1-5	-	-	TGTGCCAGCTCACCATCAGGGACTAATCAGCCCCAGCATTTT	CASSPSGTNQPQHF
TRBV20-1	TRBJ2-1	-	TRBD2	TGCAGTGCTCAACCGGGACTAGAGCAGTTCTTC	CSAQPGLEQFF
TRBV7-8	TRBJ1-1	-	-	TGTGCCAGCAGCCTACGCGGGACGCTGGCTGAAGCTTTCTTT	CASSLRGTLAEAFF
TRBV7-2	TRBJ1-1	-	-	TGTGCCAGTCTTATAGGGGCGGGGGGCTACACTGAAGCTTTCTTT	CASLIGAGGYTEAFF
TRBV19	TRBJ1-4	-	-	TGTGCCAGTAGTGCGGGGACGGCCCGTTATGAAAAACTGTTTTTT	CASSAGTARYEKLFF
TRBV7-8	TRBJ1-5	-	TRBD1	TGTGCCAGCAGCTCCGGGACAGGGGATTATCAGCCCCAGCATTTT	CASSSGTGDYQPQHF
TRBV5-1	TRBJ2-7	few	TRBD1	TGCGCCAGCAGCTTAGGGACAGGGTCGGTTTCCTACGAGCAGTACTTC	CASSLGTGSVSYEQYF
TRBV7-2	TRBJ2-5	-	-	TGTGCCAGCAGCTTAGGCCGACAGGCTCCGTACTTC	CASSLGRQAPYF
TRBV6-5	TRBJ2-7	-	-	TGTGCCAGCAGTTCGAGGTCGGGACAAAGCGGTTACGAGCAGTACTTC	CASSSRSGQSGYEQYF
TRBV6-1	TRBJ1-4	-	TRBD1	TGTGCCAGCAGTGTGCAGGGGGATGAAAAACTGTTTTTT	CASSVQGDEKLFF
TRBV5-4	TRBJ2-2	-	TRBD2	TGTGCCAGCAGCGGGTTAGCGGGAGGGAACACCGGGGAGCTGTTTTTT	CASSGLAGGNTGELFF
TRBV30	TRBJ1-5	-	TRBD1	TGTGCCTGGAGTATGGGACAGGGGGCAGGACAGCCCCAGCATTTT	CAWSMGQGAGQPQHF
TRBV7-6	TRBJ2-3	-	-	TGTGCCAGCAGCCCAACGCGAGATACGCAGTATTTT	CASSPTRDTQYF
TRBV18	TRBJ1-2	-	TRBD1	TGTGCCAGCTCACCCAATCCGGGACAGGGAGAAGGCTACACCTTC	CASSPNPGQGEGYTF
TRBV10-1	TRBJ2-2	once	-	TGCGCCAGCAGAGACTTTCCGAACACCGGGGAGCTGTTTTTT	CASRDFPNTGELFF
TRBV5-1	TRBJ1-4	-	TRBD1	TGCGCCAGCAGCCAGCAACATCAGGGGGCTAATGAAAAACTGTTTTTT	CASSQQHQGANEKLFF
TRBV27	TRBJ1-1	-	TRBD1	TGTGCCAGCAGTCCCCTGCGGACAGGGAACACTGAAGCTTTCTTT	CASSPLRTGNTEAFF
TRBV4-3	TRBJ1-1	-	-	TGCGCCAGCAGCCAATACCGAAACCCGGGAACTGAAGCTTTCTTT	CASSQYRNPGTEAFF
TRBV5-5	TRBJ2-1	-	TRBD1	TGTGCCAGCAGCACCCGGACAGGGGGCCATGAGCAGTTCTTC	CASSTRTGGHEQFF
TRBV6-5	TRBJ2-7	-	TRBD1	TGTGCCATCCCCCGGGACAGGGGGTACGAGCAGTACTTC	CAIPRDRGYEQYF
TRBV11-3	TRBJ1-1	few	-	TGTGCCAGCAGCTTAGGGGGGGAGACTGAAGCTTTCTTT	CASSLGGETEAFF
TRBV21-1	TRBJ1-6	-	-	TGTGCCAGCAGCCTCCGGGACAGGGGTGCACCCCTCCACTTT	CASSLRDRGAPLHF
TRBV20-1	TRBJ1-2	once	-	TGCAGTGCTAGATCAGATGGTGGCTACACCTTC	CSARSDGGYTF
TRBV7-9	TRBJ1-4	-	TRBD1	TGTTCCAGCAGCTTATCGACAGGGGGGAAGGCTGAAAAACTGTTTTTT	CSSSLSTGGKAEKLFF
TRBV6-5	TRBJ1-1	-	TRBD1	TGTGCCAGCAGTTACTCTGGGACAGGGGCGGCTGAAGCTTTCTTT	CASSYSGTGAAEAFF